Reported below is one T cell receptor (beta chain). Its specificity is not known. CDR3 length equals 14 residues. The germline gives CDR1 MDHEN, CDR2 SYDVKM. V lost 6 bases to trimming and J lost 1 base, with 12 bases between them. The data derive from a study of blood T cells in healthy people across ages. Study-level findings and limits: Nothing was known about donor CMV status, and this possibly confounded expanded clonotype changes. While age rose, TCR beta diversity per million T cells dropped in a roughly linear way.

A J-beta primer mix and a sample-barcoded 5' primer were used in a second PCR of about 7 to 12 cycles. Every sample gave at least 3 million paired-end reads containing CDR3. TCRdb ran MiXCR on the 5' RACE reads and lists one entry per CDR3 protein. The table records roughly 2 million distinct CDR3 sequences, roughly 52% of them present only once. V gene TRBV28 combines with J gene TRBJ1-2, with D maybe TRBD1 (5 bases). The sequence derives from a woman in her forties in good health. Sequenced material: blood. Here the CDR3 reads CASSSKGLNYGYTF. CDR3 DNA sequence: TGTGCCAGCAGCAGCAAGGGGCTTAACTATGGCTACACCTTC.